One and the same sample provided the 17 T cell receptor beta chains below, sequenced in a study of shared clonotypes between healthy human individuals. TCRdb keeps only in-frame clones here, not all; method: immunoSEQ multiplex PCR. This table holds approximately 500,000 clones, about 96% found once. Sequencing used naive CD4+ T cells sorted from blood. Subset here: CD45RA+ positively selected. These receptors all come from a woman in her 30s in good health.

The rearrangement links TRBV28 to TRBJ1-5, with D maybe TRBD1 (6 bases). Germline lookup yields CDR1 MDHEN and CDR2 SYDVKM. V was trimmed by 6 bases and J by 3 bases, leaving 15 bases between them. The length of the CDR3 is 15 residues. The CDR3 bases are TGTGCCAGCAGGAGAGGGGGGAATAACAATCAGCCCCAGCATTTT. Its protein product is CASRRGGNNNQPQHF.

The chain has TRBV4-1 and TRBJ2-1, with TRBD2 matching 8 bases. J gave up 3 bases and V 4 bases, and 17 bases lay outside the gene matches. The CDR3 contains 19 residues. Germline V gene lookup returns CDR1 MGHRA and CDR2 YSYEKL. The CDR3 sequence is CASSPGPLSAGGNYNEQFF. CDR3 coding DNA: TGCGCCAGCAGCCCCGGCCCCTTATCGGCGGGAGGCAACTACAATGAGCAGTTCTTC.

CDR3 amino acids: CASSPRGEQYF. For the CDR3, the DNA is TGTGCCAGCAGCCCCCGCGGCGAGCAGTACTTC. The chain carries TRBV7-4 and TRBJ2-7; no clear D gene. Germline V gene sequence: CDR1 SGHVT, CDR2 SQSDAQ. The germline V and J ends were trimmed by 5 bases and 6 bases, with 8 bases remaining between them. This CDR3 contains 11 residues.

The V call is TRBV28, the J call TRBJ1-2, with D hard to call. Germline CDR1 is MDHEN and CDR2 is SYDVKM. This CDR3 comprises 14 residues. V lost 6 bases and J lost 3, with 14 bases in between. The CDR3 region is CASSTRFPYYGYTF. In DNA, the CDR3 is TGTGCCAGCAGCACTAGGTTCCCCTACTATGGCTACACCTTC.

CDR3 loop: CASSLTGTSGTDIQYF. Written as DNA, the CDR3 is TGCGCCAGCAGCTTGACCGGGACTAGCGGGACTGACATTCAGTACTTC. The chain combines TRBV5-1 with TRBJ2-4, with TRBD2 matching over 13 bases. CDR3 length: 16 amino acids. V shed 1 base, J shed 8 bases, and the junction held 6 bases outside the gene matches. Germline CDR1 SGHRS, CDR2 YFSETQ.

About this clone itself: The junction differs from germline at one of its ends, possibly a read error. This rearrangement joins TRBV19 to TRBJ1-1, with 8 bases aligning to TRBD1. The CDR3 contains 19 residues. Germline lookup yields CDR1 LNHDA and CDR2 SQIVND (reference sequence). The CDR3: CASSMGTGRLIEWDTETFF. CDR3 coding DNA: TGTGCCAGTAGTATGGGGACAGGTCGACTGATAGAGTGGGACACTGAAACTTTCTTT. Filled out from reference TRBV19 and TRBJ1-1, the complete variable domain reads DGGITQSPKYLFRKEGQNVTLSCEQNLNHDAMYWYRQDPGQGLRLIYYSQIVNDFQKGDIAEGYSVSREKKESFPLTVTSAQKNPTAFYLCASSMGTGRLIEWDTETFFGQGTRLTVV.

The chain has TRBV28 and TRBJ1-6; D remains unclear. CDR1 MDHEN and CDR2 SYDVKM come from the germline V gene. This CDR3 is 12 amino acids long. Trimming took 3 bases from V and 13 from J, leaving 10 bases between them. CDR3 nucleotide sequence: TGTGCCAGCAGTTTTGGCACAGCGCCCCTCCACTTT. This translates into CASSFGTAPLHF. The variable domain in full, completed from reference TRBV28 and TRBJ1-6, reads DVKVTQSSRYLVKRTGEKVFLECVQDMDHENMFWYRQDPGLGLRLIYFSYDVKMKEKGDIPEGYSVSREKKERFSLILESASTNQTSMYLCASSFGTAPLHFGNGTRLTVT.

The rearrangement uses TRBV28 and TRBJ1-4, with D perhaps TRBD1 (5 bases). Trimming left V 6 bases short and J 3 bases short, with 8 bases between. Germline V gene lookup returns CDR1 MDHEN and CDR2 SYDVKM. This CDR3 has 13 residues. CDR3 sequence: CASSAGSNEKLFF. CDR3 nucleotides: TGTGCCAGCAGCGCAGGGTCTAATGAAAAACTGTTTTTT.

V and J are TRBV5-1 and TRBJ2-1; D is perhaps TRBD2 (6 bases). The CDR3 covers 16 residues. V was cut by 2 bases and J by 8 bases, with 20 bases left in between. Germline V gives CDR1 SGHRS, CDR2 YFSETQ. The CDR3 DNA sequence: TGCGCCAGCAGCTTAGCTACCGGGACTCCTAGAGATGAGCAGTTCTTC. This translates into CASSLATGTPRDEQFF. Supplemented by reference TRBV5-1 and TRBJ2-1, the full variable domain reads KAGVTQTPRYLIKTRGQQVTLSCSPISGHRSVSWYQQTPGQGLQFLFEYFSETQRNKGNFPGRFSGRQFSNSRSEMNVSTLELGDSALYLCASSLATGTPRDEQFFGPGTRLTVL.

CDR3: CASSLDWHGYTF. The CDR3 nucleotides read TGTGCCAGCAGCTTGGATTGGCATGGCTACACCTTC. The chain is built from TRBV5-8 and TRBJ1-2; D gene uncertain. Trimming left V 0 bases short and J 6 bases short, with 6 bases between. The germline CDR1 and CDR2 sequences are SGHTS and YDEGEE. This CDR3 has 12 amino acids.

This chain's CDR3 is CASSVGQGSYNEQFF. The CDR3 coding sequence is TGTGCCAGCAGCGTGGGACAGGGGTCCTACAATGAGCAGTTCTTC. V usage is TRBV9 and J usage is TRBJ2-1, with 10 nucleotides matching TRBD1. This CDR3 has 15 amino acids. CDR1 is SGDLS, CDR2 YYNGEE, per germline. Trimming at V came to 2 bases and at J to 1 base, leaving 0 bases not matched to a gene.

V is TRBV7-2 and J is TRBJ2-1, with 12 nucleotides matching TRBD2. The CDR3 totals 16 residues. Germline V lookup: CDR1 SGHTA, CDR2 FQGNSA. With V trimmed by 7 bases and J by 6 bases, 10 bases remained unmatched. CDR3 loop: CASNGLAGTRGNEQFF. CDR3 sequence (DNA): TGTGCCAGCAACGGACTAGCGGGAACCCGGGGCAATGAGCAGTTCTTC.

This chain joins TRBV28 and TRBJ1-2, with 9 bases matching TRBD1. CDR1 and CDR2 from the germline V gene are MDHEN and SYDVKM. Trimming at V came to 3 bases and at J to 9 bases, leaving 8 bases not matched to a gene. The CDR3 has 14 residues. Here the CDR3 DNA reads TGTGCCAGCAGTTTGGGGGGACAGGGTCGGAGCTACACCTTC. Protein product: CASSLGGQGRSYTF.

This chain links TRBV6-1 with TRBJ2-1; unclear D gene. The germline V gene has CDR1 MNHNS and CDR2 SASEGT. V was pared by 6 bases and J by 5 bases, with 11 bases between. The CDR3 has 13 amino acids. The CDR3 nucleotides read TGTGCCAGCAGGTCCCAGGCGAACAATGAGCAGTTCTTC. Amino acids: CASRSQANNEQFF.

This clone appeared once. The J gene is TRBJ2-3, the V gene TRBV28; D could derive from TRBD1 or TRBD2 (6 bases each). V lost 6 bases, J lost 2 bases, and 21 bases lay in between. In germline, CDR1 is MDHEN, CDR2 SYDVKM. The CDR3 is 17 amino acids. Here the CDR3 reads CASSWGAAGRTTDTQYF. In DNA, the CDR3 is TGTGCCAGCAGCTGGGGGGCTGCGGGACGGACCACAGATACGCAGTATTTT.

DNA for the CDR3: TGCGCCAGCAGCCAAGCGGCTACGCGGGGATACGAGCAGTACTTC. Amino acids: CASSQAATRGYEQYF. The rearrangement uses TRBV4-1 and TRBJ2-7, with D possibly matching TRBD2 (6 bases). V was shortened by 1 base and J by 4 bases, with 14 bases between the two germline ends. There are 15 residues in the CDR3. Germline V gene sequence: CDR1 MGHRA, CDR2 YSYEKL.

The chain carries TRBV29-1 and TRBJ1-1; a weak D match, TRBD1 (5 bases). Trimming cost V 6 bases and J 7 bases, with 9 bases left between them. The CDR3 runs 10 residues. Germline assignment: CDR1 SQVTM and CDR2 ANQGSEA. DNA for the CDR3: TGCAGCGTGGGGCAAGTTGAAGCTTTCTTT. Translation: CSVGQVEAFF.